This T cell receptor beta chain is drawn from a study of T cell clonality in common variable immunodeficiency. This clone has a count of ten or more. The target antigen is unknown. The read ends 3 residues shy of where the CDR3 ends; the end is completed using the germline J gene. Assay used: immunoSEQ multiplex PCR; TCRdb lists only in-frame clones, some missing. The specimen has approximately 50,000 clones, none found just once. Donors gave about 5 to 8 ml heparinized peripheral whole blood. From germline, CDR1 is DFQATT and CDR2 SNEGSKA (reference sequence). This CDR3 has 14 amino acids. V shed 6 bases, J shed 4 bases, and the junction held 9 bases outside the gene matches. Study-wide points: Common variable immunodeficiency TCR beta sequences reportedly had fewer deletions and N-nucleotide insertions. CVID subjects shared fewer TCRbeta clones than healthy controls did. TCRbeta clonality was increased in CVID versus healthy controls.

The chain recombines TRBV20-1 with TRBJ2-1, with 7 positions matching TRBD2. The sequence derives from a person aged 18-70 years in good health. What was sequenced was peripheral blood mononuclear cells. The CDR3 sequence is CSAPPSGPYNEQFF. Incomplete CDR3 DNA: TGCAGTGCCCCCCCTAGCGGACCATACAATGAG.